The rows below give T cell receptor beta chains drawn from one sample of a study of identical twins. A single record per CDR3 protein comes from TCRdb applying MiXCR to the 5' RACE reads. The data contain 510,000 or so distinct CDR3 sequences, approximately 16% of them singletons. This same sample was also part of a study on yellow fever vaccine responses in identical twins.

The sequencing input was CD4+ T cells sorted from blood. These receptors originate from a woman aged 18-29 years in good health. Each CDR3 is given with its conserved first and last residue. D genes are given only for firm matches. Size is omitted from some rows. Given values are once, few, many or a class for expanded clones.

size	V	J	D	CDR3	DNA
few	TRBV7-8	TRBJ2-3	TRBD2	CASSSLPGGGVTDTQYF	TGTGCCAGCAGCTCCCTCCCGGGGGGGGGAGTCACAGATACGCAGTATTTT
few	TRBV19	TRBJ1-6	.	CASSILDSPLHF	TGTGCCAGTAGTATCTTGGATTCACCCCTCCACTTT
few	TRBV4-2	TRBJ2-1	.	CASMKEGYNEQFF	TGTGCCAGCATGAAAGAGGGCTACAATGAGCAGTTCTTC
few	TRBV9	TRBJ2-5	TRBD2	CASSDAGEIQETQYF	TGTGCCAGCAGCGACGCGGGGGAGATACAAGAGACCCAGTACTTC
many	TRBV5-1	TRBJ1-1	TRBD1	CASSSTGVNTEAFF	TGCGCCAGCAGCTCGACAGGGGTGAACACTGAAGCTTTCTTT
many	TRBV24-1	TRBJ2-1	TRBD1	CATSVKGGADNEQFF	TGTGCCACCAGTGTTAAAGGGGGCGCCGACAATGAGCAGTTCTTC
.	TRBV4-2	TRBJ1-4	TRBD1	CASSQGSPRQGGEKLFF	TGTGCCAGCAGCCAAGGTAGTCCAAGACAGGGAGGCGAAAAACTGTTTTTT
few	TRBV5-1	TRBJ2-7	.	CASSLALRSDTYEQYF	TGCGCCAGCAGCCTCGCCCTCAGATCAGATACCTACGAGCAGTACTTC
.	TRBV11-3	TRBJ1-1	TRBD1	CASRQGPIGGEAFF	TGTGCCAGCAGACAGGGGCCGATCGGGGGCGAAGCTTTCTTT
.	TRBV9	TRBJ2-7	.	CASSLRGSDPYEQYF	TGTGCCAGCAGCTTGCGGGGTAGCGACCCCTACGAGCAGTACTTC
many	TRBV5-1	TRBJ1-5	.	CASSPDGGAGQPQHF	TGCGCCAGCAGCCCGGATGGGGGGGCAGGTCAGCCCCAGCATTTT
few	TRBV20-1	TRBJ1-4	.	CSAREEATNEKLFF	TGCAGTGCTAGAGAGGAAGCAACTAATGAAAAACTGTTTTTT
.	TRBV20-1	TRBJ2-2	.	CSARGWSTGELFF	TGCAGTGCTAGGGGCTGGAGTACCGGGGAGCTGTTTTTT
few	TRBV5-1	TRBJ1-1	.	CASSSRGDSTEAFF	TGCGCCAGCAGCTCTCGGGGGGATAGCACTGAAGCTTTCTTT
few	TRBV20-1	TRBJ1-1	.	CSPRRGPNTEAFF	TGCAGTCCCAGGAGGGGACCCAACACTGAAGCTTTCTTT